This T cell receptor (beta chain) was identified in a study of CD8+CD57+ T cells in acquired aplastic anemia. For the study at large: DNA from sorted CD4+ and CD8+ cells averaged roughly 3.4 ug. Findings of the study overall: Found in both controls and patients were some 30 CD8+ CDR3 sequences.

With regard to this clonotype: The antigen is unknown.

Sequencing was done on patients that had shown CD8+CD57+ cell expansion by flow cytometry. The CDR3 sequence is 13 residues long. V was clipped by 5 bases and J by 1 base, with 12 bases between them. Germline-derived CDR1 and CDR2 are DFQATT and SNEGSKA (reference sequence). The TCR beta profiling, which covered VDJ combination and CDR3 sequence, was carried out using genomic DNA as the template. TCRdb reprocessed the reads via MiXCR and lists one record per CDR3 protein. The sample lists some 180,000 distinct CDR3 sequences, around 50% occurring once. Sequences were obtained from sorted CD4+, CD8+, or CD8+CD57+ T cells (not recorded which) from PBMCs. The rearrangement joins TRBV20-1 to TRBJ2-7, with D hard to call. The TCR was taken from a human donor with aplastic anemia. The CDR3 DNA is TGCAGTGCTTGGCCCCCTCCATCCTACGAGCAGTACTTC. Its protein is CSAWPPPSYEQYF.